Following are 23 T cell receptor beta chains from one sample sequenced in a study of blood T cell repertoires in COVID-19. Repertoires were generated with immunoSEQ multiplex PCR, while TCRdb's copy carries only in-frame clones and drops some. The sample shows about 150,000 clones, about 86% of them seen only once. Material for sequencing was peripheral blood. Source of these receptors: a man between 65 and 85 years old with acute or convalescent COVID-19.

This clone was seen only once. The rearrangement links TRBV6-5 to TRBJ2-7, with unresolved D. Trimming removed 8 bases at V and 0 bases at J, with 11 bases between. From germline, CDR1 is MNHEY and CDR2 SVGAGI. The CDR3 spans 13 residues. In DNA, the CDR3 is TGTGCCAGCGAGCGCCCCTTCTCCTACGAGCAGTACTTC. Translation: CASERPFSYEQYF.

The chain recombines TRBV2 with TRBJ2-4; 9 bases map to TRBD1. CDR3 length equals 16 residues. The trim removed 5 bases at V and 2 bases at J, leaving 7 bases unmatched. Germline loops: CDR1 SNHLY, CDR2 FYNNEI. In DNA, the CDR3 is TGTGCCAGCAGTCCAACAGGGGGCGAAACCAAAAACATTCAGTACTTC. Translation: CASSPTGGETKNIQYF.

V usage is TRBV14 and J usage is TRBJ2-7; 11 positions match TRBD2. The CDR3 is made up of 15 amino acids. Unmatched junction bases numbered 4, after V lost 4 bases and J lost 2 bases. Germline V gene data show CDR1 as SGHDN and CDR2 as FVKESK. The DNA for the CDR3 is TGTGCCAGCAGCCCGGGACTAGCGGCAACCTACGAGCAGTACTTC. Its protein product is CASSPGLAATYEQYF.

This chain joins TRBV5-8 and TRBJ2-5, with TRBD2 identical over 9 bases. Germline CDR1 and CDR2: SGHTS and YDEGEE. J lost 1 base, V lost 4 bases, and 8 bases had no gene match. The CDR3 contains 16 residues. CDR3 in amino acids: CASSGSGRGFQETQYF. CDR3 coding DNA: TGTGCCAGCAGCGGTAGCGGGAGAGGCTTCCAAGAGACCCAGTACTTC.

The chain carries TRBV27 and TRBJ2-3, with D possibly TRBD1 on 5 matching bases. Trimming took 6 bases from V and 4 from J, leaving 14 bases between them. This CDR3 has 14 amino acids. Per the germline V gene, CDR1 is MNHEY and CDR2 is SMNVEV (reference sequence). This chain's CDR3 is CASRVGRGADTQYF. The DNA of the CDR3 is TGTGCCAGCAGGGTGGGGCGCGGCGCAGATACGCAGTATTTT.

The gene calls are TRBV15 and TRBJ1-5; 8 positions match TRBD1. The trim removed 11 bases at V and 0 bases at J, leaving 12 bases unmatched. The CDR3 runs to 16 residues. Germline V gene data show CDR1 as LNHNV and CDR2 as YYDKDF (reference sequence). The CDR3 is CAAGQGNVGSNQPQHF. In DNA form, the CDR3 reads TGTGCCGCTGGACAGGGAAACGTGGGTAGCAATCAGCCCCAGCATTTT.

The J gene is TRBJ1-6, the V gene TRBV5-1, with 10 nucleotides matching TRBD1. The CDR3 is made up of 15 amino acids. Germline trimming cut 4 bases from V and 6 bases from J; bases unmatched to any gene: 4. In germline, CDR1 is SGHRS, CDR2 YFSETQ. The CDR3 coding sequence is TGCGCCAGCAGCACCGGGACAGGGGTTAATTCACCCCTCCACTTT. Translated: CASSTGTGVNSPLHF.

CDR3 in DNA: TGTGCCAGCTCCCCCATAGCGTCTGAGCAGTACTTC. It yields the protein CASSPIASEQYF. The J gene is TRBJ2-7, the V gene TRBV18; a weak D match, TRBD2 (5 bases). V lost 6 bases and J 7 bases, leaving 13 bases between the germline ends. This CDR3 has 12 residues. The germline V gene encodes CDR1 KGHSH and CDR2 LQKENI.

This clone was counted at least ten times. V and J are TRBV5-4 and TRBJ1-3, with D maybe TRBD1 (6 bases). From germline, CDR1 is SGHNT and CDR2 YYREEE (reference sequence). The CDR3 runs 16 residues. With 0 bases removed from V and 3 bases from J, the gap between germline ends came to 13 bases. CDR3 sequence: CASSLDRGADGNTIYF. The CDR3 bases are TGTGCCAGCAGCTTGGACCGGGGGGCGGATGGAAACACCATATATTTT.

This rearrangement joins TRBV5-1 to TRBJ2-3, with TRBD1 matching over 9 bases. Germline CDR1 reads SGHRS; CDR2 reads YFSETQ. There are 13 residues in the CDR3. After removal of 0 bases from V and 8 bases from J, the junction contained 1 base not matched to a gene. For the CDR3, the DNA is TGCGCCAGCAGCTTGGGGACAGGGGTTACGCAGTATTTT. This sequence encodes CASSLGTGVTQYF.

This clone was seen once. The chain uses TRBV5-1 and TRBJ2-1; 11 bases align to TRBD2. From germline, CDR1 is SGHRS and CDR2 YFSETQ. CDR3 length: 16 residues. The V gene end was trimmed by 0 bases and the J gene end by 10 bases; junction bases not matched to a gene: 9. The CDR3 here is CASSLANLAGGYEQFF. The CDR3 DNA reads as TGCGCCAGCAGCTTGGCCAACCTAGCGGGAGGATACGAGCAGTTCTTC. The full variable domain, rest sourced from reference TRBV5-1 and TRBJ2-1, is KAGVTQTPRYLIKTRGQQVTLSCSPISGHRSVSWYQQTPGQGLQFLFEYFSETQRNKGNFPGRFSGRQFSNSRSEMNVSTLELGDSALYLCASSLANLAGGYEQFFGPGTRLTVL.

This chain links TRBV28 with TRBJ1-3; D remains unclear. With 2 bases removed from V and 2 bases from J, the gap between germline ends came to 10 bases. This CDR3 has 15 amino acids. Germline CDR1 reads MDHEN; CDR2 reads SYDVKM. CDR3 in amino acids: CASSLAFSPGNTIYF. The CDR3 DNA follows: TGTGCCAGCAGTTTAGCTTTCAGTCCTGGAAACACCATATATTTT.

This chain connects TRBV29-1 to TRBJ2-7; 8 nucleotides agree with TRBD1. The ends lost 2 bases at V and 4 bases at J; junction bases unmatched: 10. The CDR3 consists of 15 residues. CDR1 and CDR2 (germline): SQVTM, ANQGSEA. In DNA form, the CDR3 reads TGCAGCGTTGAAAGACCCGGGACAGGACGATACGAGCAGTACTTC. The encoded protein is CSVERPGTGRYEQYF.

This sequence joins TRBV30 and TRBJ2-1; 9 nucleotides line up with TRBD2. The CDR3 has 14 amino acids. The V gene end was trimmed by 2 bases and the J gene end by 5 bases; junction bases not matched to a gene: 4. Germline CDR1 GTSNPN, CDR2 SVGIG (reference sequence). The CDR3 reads CAWSTGTSHNEQFF. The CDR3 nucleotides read TGTGCCTGGAGTACCGGGACTAGCCACAATGAGCAGTTCTTC. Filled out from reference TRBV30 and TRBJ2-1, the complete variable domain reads SQTIHQWPATLVQPVGSPLSLECTVEGTSNPNLYWYRQAAGRGLQLLFYSVGIGQISSEVPQNLSASRPQDRQFILSSKKLLLSDSGFYLCAWSTGTSHNEQFFGPGTRLTVL.

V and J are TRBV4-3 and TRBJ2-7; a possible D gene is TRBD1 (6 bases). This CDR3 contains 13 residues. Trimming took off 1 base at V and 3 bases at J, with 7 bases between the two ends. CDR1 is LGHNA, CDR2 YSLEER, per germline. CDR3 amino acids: CASSQGGGYEQYF. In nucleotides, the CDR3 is TGCGCCAGCAGCCAAGGAGGGGGCTACGAGCAGTACTTC.

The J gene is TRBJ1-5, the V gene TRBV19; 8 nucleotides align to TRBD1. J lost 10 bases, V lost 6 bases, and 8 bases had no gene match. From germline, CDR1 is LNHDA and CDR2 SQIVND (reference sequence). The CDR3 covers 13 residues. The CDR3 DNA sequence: TGTGCCAGTAGAAGACAGGGGCAGGGTCCCCAGCATTTT. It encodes CASRRQGQGPQHF. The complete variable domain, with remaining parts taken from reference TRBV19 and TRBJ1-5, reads DGGITQSPKYLFRKEGQNVTLSCEQNLNHDAMYWYRQDPGQGLRLIYYSQIVNDFQKGDIAEGYSVSREKKESFPLTVTSAQKNPTAFYLCASRRQGQGPQHFGDGTRLSIL.

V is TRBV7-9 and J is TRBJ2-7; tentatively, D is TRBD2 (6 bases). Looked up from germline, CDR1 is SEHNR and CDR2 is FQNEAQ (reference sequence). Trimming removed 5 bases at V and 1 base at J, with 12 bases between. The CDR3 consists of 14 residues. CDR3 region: CASSPRGGSYEQYF. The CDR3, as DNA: TGTGCCAGCAGCCCGAGGGGAGGTTCCTACGAGCAGTACTTC.

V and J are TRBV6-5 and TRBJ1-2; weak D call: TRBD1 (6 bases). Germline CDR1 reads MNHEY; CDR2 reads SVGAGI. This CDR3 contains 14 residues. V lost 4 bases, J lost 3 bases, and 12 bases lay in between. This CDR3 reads CASSSMTGDYGYTF. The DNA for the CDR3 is TGTGCCAGCAGTTCGATGACAGGCGACTATGGCTACACCTTC.

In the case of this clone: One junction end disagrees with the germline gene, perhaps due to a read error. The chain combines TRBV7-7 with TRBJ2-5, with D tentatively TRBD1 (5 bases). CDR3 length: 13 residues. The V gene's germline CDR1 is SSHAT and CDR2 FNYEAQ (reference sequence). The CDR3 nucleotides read TGTGCTAGCAGCTTATTAACAGGAGAGACCCAGTACTTC. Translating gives CASSLLTGETQYF.

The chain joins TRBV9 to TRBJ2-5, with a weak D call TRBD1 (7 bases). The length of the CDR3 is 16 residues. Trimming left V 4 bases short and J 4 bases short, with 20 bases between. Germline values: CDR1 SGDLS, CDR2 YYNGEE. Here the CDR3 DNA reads TGTGCCAGCAGCTTCGGACAGGCGGGGAAGTTAGAGACCCAGTACTTC. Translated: CASSFGQAGKLETQYF.

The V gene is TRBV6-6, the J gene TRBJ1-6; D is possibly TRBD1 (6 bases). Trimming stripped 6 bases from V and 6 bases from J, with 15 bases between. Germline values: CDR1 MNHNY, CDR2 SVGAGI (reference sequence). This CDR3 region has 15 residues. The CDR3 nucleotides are TGTGCCAGCAGGGCAGGCCAGGGGCTTAATTCACCCCTCCACTTT. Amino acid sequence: CASRAGQGLNSPLHF.

CDR3 coding DNA: TGCAGCGTTGGCCTTGGGCAGGACTATGGCTACACCTTC. Protein sequence: CSVGLGQDYGYTF. The V call is TRBV29-1, the J call TRBJ1-2; no clear D. With 4 bases removed from V and 3 bases from J, the gap between germline ends came to 12 bases. Germline lookup yields CDR1 SQVTM and CDR2 ANQGSEA. This CDR3 has 13 amino acids.

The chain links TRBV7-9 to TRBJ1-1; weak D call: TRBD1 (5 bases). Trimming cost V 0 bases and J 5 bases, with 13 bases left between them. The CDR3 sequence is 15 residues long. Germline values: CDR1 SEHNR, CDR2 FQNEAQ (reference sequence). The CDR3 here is CASSLAPGGRTEAFF. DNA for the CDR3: TGTGCCAGCAGCTTAGCCCCCGGGGGGAGGACTGAAGCTTTCTTT.